This entry is about one TCR beta chain. Other DNA sequences of this sample code for an identical CDR3. Naive CD8 cells were CD45RO-negative, positively selected for CCR7, excluding terminally differentiated effector memory CD45RA+ cells. CDR1 and CDR2 from the germline V gene are MNHEY and SVGAGI. This CDR3 is built from 13 residues. V lost 2 bases and J lost 6, with 10 bases in between. This sample stems from a study of shared clonotypes between healthy human individuals. Profiling relied on immunoSEQ multiplex PCR, and the TCRdb table lists in-frame clones only, not all of them. The table lists about 2.1 million clones, about 92% of them singletons, with under 2% in the top ten.

The sequenced material came from naive CD8+ T cells from PBMCs. The sequence came from a man aged 18-30 years in good health. Some clones in this sample may be carry-over from other donors' samples. The gene calls are TRBV6-5 and TRBJ1-1; D not certain. CDR3 DNA sequence: TGTGCCAGCAGTTACCGGACGGGCGCTGAAGCTTTCTTT. This codes for CASSYRTGAEAFF.